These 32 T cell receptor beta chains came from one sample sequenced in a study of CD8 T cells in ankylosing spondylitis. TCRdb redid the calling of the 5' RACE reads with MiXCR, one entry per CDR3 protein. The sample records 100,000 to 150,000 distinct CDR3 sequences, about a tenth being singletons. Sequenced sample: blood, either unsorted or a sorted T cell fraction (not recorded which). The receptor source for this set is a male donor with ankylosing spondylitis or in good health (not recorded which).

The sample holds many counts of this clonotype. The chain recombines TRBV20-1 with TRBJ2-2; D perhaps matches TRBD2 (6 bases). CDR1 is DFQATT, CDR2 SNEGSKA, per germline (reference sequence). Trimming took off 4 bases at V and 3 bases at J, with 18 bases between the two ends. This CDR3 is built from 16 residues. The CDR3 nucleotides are TGCAGTGCTATACTCCCGGAGGGTCGGGACACCGGGGAGCTGTTTTTT. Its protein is CSAILPEGRDTGELFF.

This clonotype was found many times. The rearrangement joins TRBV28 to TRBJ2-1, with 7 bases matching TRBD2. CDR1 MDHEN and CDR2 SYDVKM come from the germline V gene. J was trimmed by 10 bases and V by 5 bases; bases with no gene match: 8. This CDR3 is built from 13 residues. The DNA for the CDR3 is TGTGCCAGCAGTCCCGGGACTACAATGGAGCAGTTCTTC. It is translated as CASSPGTTMEQFF.

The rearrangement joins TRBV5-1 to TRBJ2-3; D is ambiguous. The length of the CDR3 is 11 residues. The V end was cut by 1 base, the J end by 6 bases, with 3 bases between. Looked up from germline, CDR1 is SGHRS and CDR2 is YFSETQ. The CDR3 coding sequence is TGCGCCAGCAGCTTGATCGATACGCAGTATTTT. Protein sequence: CASSLIDTQYF. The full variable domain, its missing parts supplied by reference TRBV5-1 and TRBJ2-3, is KAGVTQTPRYLIKTRGQQVTLSCSPISGHRSVSWYQQTPGQGLQFLFEYFSETQRNKGNFPGRFSGRQFSNSRSEMNVSTLELGDSALYLCASSLIDTQYFGPGTRLTVL.

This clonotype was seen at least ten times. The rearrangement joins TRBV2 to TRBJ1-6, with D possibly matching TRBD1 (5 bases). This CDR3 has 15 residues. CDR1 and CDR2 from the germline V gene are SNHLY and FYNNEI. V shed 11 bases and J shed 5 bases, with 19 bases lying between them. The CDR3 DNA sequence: TGTGCCGCCCGGGAGAAGACAGCAGATAATTCACCCCTCCACTTT. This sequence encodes CAAREKTADNSPLHF. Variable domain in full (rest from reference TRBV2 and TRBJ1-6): EPEVTQTPSHQVTQMGQEVILRCVPISNHLYFYWYRQILGQKVEFLVSFYNNEISEKSEIFDDQFSVERPDGSNFTLKIRSTKLEDSAMYFCAAREKTADNSPLHFGNGTRLTVT.

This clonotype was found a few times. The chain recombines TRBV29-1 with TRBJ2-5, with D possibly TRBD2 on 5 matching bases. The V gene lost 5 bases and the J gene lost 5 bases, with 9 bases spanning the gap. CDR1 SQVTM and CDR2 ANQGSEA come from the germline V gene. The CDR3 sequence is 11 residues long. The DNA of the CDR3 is TGCAGCGTTAGACGGGGTGAGACCCAGTACTTC. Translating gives CSVRRGETQYF.

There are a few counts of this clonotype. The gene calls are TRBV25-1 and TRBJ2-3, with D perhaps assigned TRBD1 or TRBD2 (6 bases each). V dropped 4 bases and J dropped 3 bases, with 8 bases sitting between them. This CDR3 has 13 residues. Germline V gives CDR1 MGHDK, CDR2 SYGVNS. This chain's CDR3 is CASSGGTTDTQYF. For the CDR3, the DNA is TGTGCCAGCAGTGGCGGGACAACAGATACGCAGTATTTT.

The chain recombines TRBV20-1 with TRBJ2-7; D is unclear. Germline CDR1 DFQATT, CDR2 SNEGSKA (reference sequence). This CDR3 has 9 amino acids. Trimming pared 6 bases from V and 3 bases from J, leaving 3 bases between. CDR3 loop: CSASYEQYF. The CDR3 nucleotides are TGCAGTGCAAGCTACGAGCAGTACTTC.

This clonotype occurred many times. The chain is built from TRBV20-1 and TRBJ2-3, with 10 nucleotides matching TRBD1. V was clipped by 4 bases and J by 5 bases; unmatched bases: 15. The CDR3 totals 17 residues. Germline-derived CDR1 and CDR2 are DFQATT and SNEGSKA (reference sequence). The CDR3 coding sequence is TGCAGTGCTACAAGACCCTCGGACAGGGGGTTTATAGATACGCAGTATTTT. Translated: CSATRPSDRGFIDTQYF.

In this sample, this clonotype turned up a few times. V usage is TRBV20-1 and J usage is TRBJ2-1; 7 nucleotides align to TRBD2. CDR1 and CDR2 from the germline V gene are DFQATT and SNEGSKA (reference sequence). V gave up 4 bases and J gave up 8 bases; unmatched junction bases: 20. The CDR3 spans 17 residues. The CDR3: CSATSGPPALAGYEQFF. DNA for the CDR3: TGCAGTGCTACTAGCGGCCCCCCCGCCTTGGCCGGCTATGAGCAGTTCTTC.

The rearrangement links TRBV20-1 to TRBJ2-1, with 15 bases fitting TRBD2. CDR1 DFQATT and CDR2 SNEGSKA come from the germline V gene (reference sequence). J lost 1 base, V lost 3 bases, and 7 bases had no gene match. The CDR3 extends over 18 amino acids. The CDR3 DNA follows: TGCAGTGCTAGTGCGGGACTAGCGGGAGGTGGATCCTACAATGAGCAGTTCTTC. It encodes CSASAGLAGGGSYNEQFF.

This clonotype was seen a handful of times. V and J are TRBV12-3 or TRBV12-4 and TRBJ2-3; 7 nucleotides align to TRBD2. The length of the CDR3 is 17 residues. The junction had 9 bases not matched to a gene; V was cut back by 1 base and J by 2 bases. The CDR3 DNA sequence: TGTGCCAGCAGTTTAGATGGGGGAGGGCCAATCACAGATACGCAGTATTTT. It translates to CASSLDGGGPITDTQYF.

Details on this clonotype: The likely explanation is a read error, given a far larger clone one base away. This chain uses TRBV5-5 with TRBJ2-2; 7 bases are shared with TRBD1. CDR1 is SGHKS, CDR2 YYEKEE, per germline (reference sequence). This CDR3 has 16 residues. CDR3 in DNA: TGTGCCAGCAGCCCTCCAGGGGGAGCGAACACCGGGGAGCTGCTTTTT. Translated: CASSPPGGANTGELLF.

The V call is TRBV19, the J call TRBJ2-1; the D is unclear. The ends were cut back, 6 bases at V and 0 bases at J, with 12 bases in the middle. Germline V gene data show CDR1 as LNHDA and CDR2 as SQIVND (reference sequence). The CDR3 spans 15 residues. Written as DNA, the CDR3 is TGTGCCAGTAGCGCTGGCAGAAGCTCCTACAATGAGCAGTTCTTC. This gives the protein CASSAGRSSYNEQFF.

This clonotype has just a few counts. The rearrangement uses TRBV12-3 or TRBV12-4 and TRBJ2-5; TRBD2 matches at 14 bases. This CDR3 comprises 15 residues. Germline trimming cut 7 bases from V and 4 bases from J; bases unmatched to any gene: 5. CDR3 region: CASTQTSGRAETQYF. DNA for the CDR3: TGTGCCAGCACCCAGACTAGCGGGAGGGCAGAGACCCAGTACTTC.

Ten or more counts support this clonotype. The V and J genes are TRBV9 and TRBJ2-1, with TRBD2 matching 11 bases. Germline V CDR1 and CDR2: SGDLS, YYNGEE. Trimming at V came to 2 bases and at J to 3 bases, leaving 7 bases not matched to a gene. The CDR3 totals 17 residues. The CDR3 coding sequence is TGTGCCAGCAGCGTTTCCGCCGGGACTAGCGGCTACAATGAGCAGTTCTTC. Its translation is CASSVSAGTSGYNEQFF.

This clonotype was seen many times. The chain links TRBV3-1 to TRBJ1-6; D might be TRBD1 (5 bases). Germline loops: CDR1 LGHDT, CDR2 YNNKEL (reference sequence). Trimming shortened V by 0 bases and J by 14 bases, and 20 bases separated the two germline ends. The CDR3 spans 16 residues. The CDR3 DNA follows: TGTGCCAGCAGCCAAGAAGGTCGGGGGAGCTGGTCTTCCCTCCACTTT. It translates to CASSQEGRGSWSSLHF.

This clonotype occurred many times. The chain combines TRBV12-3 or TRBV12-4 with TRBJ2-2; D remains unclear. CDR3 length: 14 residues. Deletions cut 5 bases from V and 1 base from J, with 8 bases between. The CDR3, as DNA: TGTGCCAGCAGTCAGACTTGGAACACCGGGGAGCTGTTTTTT. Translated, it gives CASSQTWNTGELFF.

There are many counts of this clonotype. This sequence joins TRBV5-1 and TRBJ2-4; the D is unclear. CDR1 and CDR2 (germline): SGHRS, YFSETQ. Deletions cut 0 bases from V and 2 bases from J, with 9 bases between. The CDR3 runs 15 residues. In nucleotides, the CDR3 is TGCGCCAGCAGCTTGGCCGCGGCAACCAAAAACATTCAGTACTTC. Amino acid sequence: CASSLAAATKNIQYF.

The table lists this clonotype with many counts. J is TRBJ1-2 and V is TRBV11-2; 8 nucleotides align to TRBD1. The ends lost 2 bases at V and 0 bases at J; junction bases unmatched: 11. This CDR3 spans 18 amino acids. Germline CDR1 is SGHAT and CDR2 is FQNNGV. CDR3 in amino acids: CASSLQLTGAKANYGYTF. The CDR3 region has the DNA TGTGCCAGCAGCTTACAACTGACAGGGGCCAAAGCTAACTATGGCTACACCTTC.

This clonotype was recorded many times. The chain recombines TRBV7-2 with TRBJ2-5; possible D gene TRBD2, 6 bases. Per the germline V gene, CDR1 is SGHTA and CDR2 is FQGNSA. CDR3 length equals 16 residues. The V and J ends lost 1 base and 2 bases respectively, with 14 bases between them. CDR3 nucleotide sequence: TGTGCCAGCAGCTTAGAAGGCCTAGCGTGGCAAGAGACCCAGTACTTC. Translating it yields CASSLEGLAWQETQYF.

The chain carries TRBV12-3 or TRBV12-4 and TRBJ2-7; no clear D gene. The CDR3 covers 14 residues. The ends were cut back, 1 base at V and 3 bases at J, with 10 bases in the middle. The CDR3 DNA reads TGTGCCAGCAGTTTAGAATCTGGTTTCTACGAGCAGTACTTC. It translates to CASSLESGFYEQYF.

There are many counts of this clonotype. The CDR3: CSARDLAGGLHEQYF. The DNA of the CDR3 is TGCAGTGCTAGAGATCTAGCGGGAGGGCTCCACGAGCAGTACTTC. This chain joins TRBV20-1 and TRBJ2-7; TRBD2 matches at 12 bases. Germline CDR1 is DFQATT and CDR2 is SNEGSKA (reference sequence). The ends lost 0 bases at V and 5 bases at J; junction bases unmatched: 5. The CDR3 length is 15 residues.

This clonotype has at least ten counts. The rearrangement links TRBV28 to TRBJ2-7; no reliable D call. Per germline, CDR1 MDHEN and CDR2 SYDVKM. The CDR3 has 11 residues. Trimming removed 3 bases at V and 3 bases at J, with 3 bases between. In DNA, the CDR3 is TGTGCCAGCAGTTTCATCTACGAGCAGTACTTC. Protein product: CASSFIYEQYF.

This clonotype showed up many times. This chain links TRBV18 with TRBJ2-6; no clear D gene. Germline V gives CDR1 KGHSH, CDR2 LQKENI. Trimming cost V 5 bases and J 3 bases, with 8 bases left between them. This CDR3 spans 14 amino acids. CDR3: CASSSQFGANVLTF. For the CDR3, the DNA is TGTGCCAGCTCATCACAATTTGGGGCCAACGTCCTGACTTTC.

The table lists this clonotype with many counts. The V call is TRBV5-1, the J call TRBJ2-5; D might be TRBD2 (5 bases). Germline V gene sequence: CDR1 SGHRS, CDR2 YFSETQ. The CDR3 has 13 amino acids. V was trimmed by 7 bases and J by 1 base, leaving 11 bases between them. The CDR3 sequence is CASARELQETQYF. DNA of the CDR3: TGCGCCAGCGCGAGGGAGCTCCAAGAGACCCAGTACTTC.

The CDR3 DNA sequence: TGTGCCAGCAAGTTTCCAGGCTCCACAGATACGCAGTATTTT. Translation gives CASKFPGSTDTQYF. The gene calls are TRBV28 and TRBJ2-3; D is ambiguous. This CDR3 comprises 14 residues. CDR1 and CDR2 (germline): MDHEN, SYDVKM. V was cut by 7 bases and J by 2 bases, with 13 bases left in between. Based on the CDR3 plus reference TRBV28 and TRBJ2-3, the full variable domain is DVKVTQSSRYLVKRTGEKVFLECVQDMDHENMFWYRQDPGLGLRLIYFSYDVKMKEKGDIPEGYSVSREKKERFSLILESASTNQTSMYLCASKFPGSTDTQYFGPGTRLTVL.

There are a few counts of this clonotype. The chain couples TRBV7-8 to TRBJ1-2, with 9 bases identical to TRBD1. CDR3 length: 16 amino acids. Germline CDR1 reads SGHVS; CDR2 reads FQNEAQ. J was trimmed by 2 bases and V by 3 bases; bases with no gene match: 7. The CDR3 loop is CASSLISGTGNYGYTF. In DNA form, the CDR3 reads TGTGCCAGCAGCTTGATATCCGGGACAGGGAACTATGGCTACACCTTC.

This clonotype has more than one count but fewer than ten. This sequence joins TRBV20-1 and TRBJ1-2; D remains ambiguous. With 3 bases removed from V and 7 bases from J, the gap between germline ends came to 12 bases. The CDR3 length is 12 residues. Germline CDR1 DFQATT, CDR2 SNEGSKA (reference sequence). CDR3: CSARNTGPGYTF. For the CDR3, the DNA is TGCAGTGCTAGGAACACCGGGCCTGGCTACACCTTC.

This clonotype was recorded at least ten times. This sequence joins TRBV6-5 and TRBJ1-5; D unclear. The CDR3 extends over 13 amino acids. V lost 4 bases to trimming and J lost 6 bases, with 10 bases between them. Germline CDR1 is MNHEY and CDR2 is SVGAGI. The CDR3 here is CASSLDLAQPQHF. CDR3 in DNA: TGTGCCAGCAGTTTGGACTTGGCTCAGCCCCAGCATTTT.

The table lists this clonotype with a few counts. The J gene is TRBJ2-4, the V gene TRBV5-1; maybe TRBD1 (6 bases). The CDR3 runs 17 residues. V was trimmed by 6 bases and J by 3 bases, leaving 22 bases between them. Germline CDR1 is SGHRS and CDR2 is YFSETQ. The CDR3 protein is CASIVAPSRTDKNIQYF. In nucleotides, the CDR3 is TGCGCCAGCATCGTAGCCCCTTCAAGGACAGACAAAAACATTCAGTACTTC.

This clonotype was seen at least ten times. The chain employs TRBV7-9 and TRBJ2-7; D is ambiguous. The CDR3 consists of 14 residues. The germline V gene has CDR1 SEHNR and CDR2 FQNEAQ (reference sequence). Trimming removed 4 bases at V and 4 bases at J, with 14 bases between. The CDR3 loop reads CASSSANLNYEQYF. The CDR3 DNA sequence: TGTGCCAGCAGCTCCGCTAACCTTAATTACGAGCAGTACTTC.

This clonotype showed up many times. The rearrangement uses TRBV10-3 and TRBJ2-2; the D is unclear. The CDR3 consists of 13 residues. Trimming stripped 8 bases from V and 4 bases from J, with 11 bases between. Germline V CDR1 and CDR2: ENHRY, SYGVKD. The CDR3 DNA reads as TGTGCCATCTCCGGCAGAACCACCGGGGAGCTGTTTTTT. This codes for CAISGRTTGELFF.